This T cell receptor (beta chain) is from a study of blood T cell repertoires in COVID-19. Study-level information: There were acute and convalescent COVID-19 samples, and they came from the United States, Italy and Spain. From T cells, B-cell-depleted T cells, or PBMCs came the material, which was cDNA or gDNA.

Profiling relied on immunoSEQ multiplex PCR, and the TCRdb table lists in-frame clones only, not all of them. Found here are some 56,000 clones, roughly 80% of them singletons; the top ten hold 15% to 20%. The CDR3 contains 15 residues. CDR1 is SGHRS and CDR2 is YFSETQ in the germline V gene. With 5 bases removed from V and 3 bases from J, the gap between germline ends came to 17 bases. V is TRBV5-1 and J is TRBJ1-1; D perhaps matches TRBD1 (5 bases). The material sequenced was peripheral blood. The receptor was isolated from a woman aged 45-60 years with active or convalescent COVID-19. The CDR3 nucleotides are TGCGCCAGCAGGACCGGGACTACCGCGGACACTGAAGCTTTCTTT. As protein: CASRTGTTADTEAFF.